The 31 T cell receptor beta chains given below trace back to one sample, sequenced in a study of shared clonotypes between healthy human individuals (dated by TCRdb to 2018 to 2021). The library was generated by the immunoSEQ multiplex PCR assay. In its TCRdb copy, this immuneACCESS table keeps in-frame sequences only and misses some clones. Where compared with another copy, unresolved V genes explain less than half of these, and the others have no known cause. In all, the sample holds almost 750,000 clones, and roughly 72% of those were seen once. The ten top clones hold approximately 1.7% of the sample. What was sequenced was memory CD4+ T cells sorted from blood. The cell subset or site label of this sample denotes: CD45RA-negative fraction. Receptors were obtained from a woman aged 25 to 39 in good health.

The J gene is TRBJ1-5, the V gene TRBV7-8; D gene uncertain. Trimming removed 2 bases at V and 0 bases at J, with 8 bases between. Germline V gene data show CDR1 as SGHVS and CDR2 as FQNEAQ. There are 15 residues in the CDR3. The CDR3: CASSLSYHSNQPQHF. DNA for the CDR3: TGTGCCAGCAGCTTATCCTACCATAGCAATCAGCCCCAGCATTTT.

This chain joins TRBV7-8 and TRBJ2-1; 8 bases are a match to TRBD1. The V and J ends lost 5 bases and 4 bases, in that order; junction bases with no gene match: 7. Germline V gives CDR1 SGHVS, CDR2 FQNEAQ. The length of the CDR3 is 15 residues. The CDR3 reads CASSRDRGGYNEQFF. As DNA, the CDR3 is TGTGCCAGCAGCCGCGACAGGGGCGGATACAATGAGCAGTTCTTC.

V usage is TRBV19 and J usage is TRBJ1-4; D unclear. This CDR3 is 13 amino acids long. V was cut by 5 bases and J by 8 bases, with 12 bases left in between. Germline assignment: CDR1 LNHDA and CDR2 SQIVND (reference sequence). This CDR3 is CASSDLAGEKLFF. In DNA form, the CDR3 reads TGTGCCAGTAGTGACCTCGCAGGAGAAAAACTGTTTTTT.

As regards this clone: This specimen includes other DNA sequences encoding the same CDR3. The chain employs TRBV19 and TRBJ1-1; no reliable D call. The length of the CDR3 is 15 residues. The V end lost 0 bases, the J end lost 0 bases, and 8 bases lay between the germline ends. Germline V gene sequence: CDR1 LNHDA, CDR2 SQIVND (reference sequence). DNA for the CDR3: TGTGCCAGTAGTATAGATCGACCGATGAACACTGAAGCTTTCTTT. Residues: CASSIDRPMNTEAFF.

The chain couples TRBV11-2 to TRBJ1-3; D uncertain. The CDR3 is made up of 16 amino acids. CDR1 SGHAT and CDR2 FQNNGV come from the germline V gene. V was pared by 5 bases and J by 0 bases, with 14 bases between. The CDR3 region is CASSPRVTDSGNTIYF. In nucleotides, the CDR3 is TGTGCCAGCAGCCCCCGTGTGACCGACTCTGGAAACACCATATATTTT.

The V and J genes are TRBV29-1 and TRBJ2-5; 10 bases align to TRBD2. CDR1 is SQVTM, CDR2 ANQGSEA, per germline. The V gene end was trimmed by 6 bases and the J gene end by 1 base; junction bases not matched to a gene: 2. The CDR3 extends over 13 amino acids. CDR3: CSVTSGVQETQYF. The CDR3 DNA reads as TGCAGCGTAACTAGCGGGGTCCAAGAGACCCAGTACTTC.

J is TRBJ2-7 and V is TRBV15; tentatively, D is TRBD1 (5 bases). The CDR3 length is 15 residues. V dropped 3 bases and J dropped 8 bases, with 20 bases sitting between them. Germline V gene lookup returns CDR1 LNHNV and CDR2 YYDKDF (reference sequence). The CDR3: CATSRQQEPGMKQYF. DNA for the CDR3: TGTGCCACCAGCAGGCAACAGGAGCCGGGCATGAAGCAGTACTTC.

CDR3 sequence (DNA): TGTGCCAGCAGTTTGGGTAGGGGGAGAGGTAGCAATCAGCCCCAGCATTTT. Amino acid sequence: CASSLGRGRGSNQPQHF. This chain joins TRBV28 and TRBJ1-5; the D gene is possibly TRBD1 (6 bases). V lost 3 bases to trimming and J lost 0 bases, with 15 bases between them. The CDR3 contains 17 residues. Germline values: CDR1 MDHEN, CDR2 SYDVKM.

Concerning this clone: A read error may account for a junction end that differs from germline. V and J are TRBV5-1 and TRBJ2-7; D gene unclear. The germline V gene encodes CDR1 SGHRS and CDR2 YFSETQ. The CDR3 is 14 residues long. CDR3 region: CASSTKVRSYEQYF. The DNA of the CDR3 is TGTGCCAGCAGCACGAAGGTTCGCTCCTACGAGCAGTACTTC.

This rearrangement joins TRBV21-1 to TRBJ2-7; the tabulated D call, TRBD2, remains unverified against the DNA. TRBV21-1 is a pseudogene locus. The CDR3 totals 20 residues. The CDR3 is CASSSSLPSRGRASSTEQYF. As DNA, the CDR3 is TGTGCCAGCAGCTCAAGCCTCCCATCTCGCGGGAGGGCCTCTTCTACCGAGCAGTACTTC.

The chain employs TRBV16 and TRBJ1-1, with D possibly TRBD1 on 5 matching bases. CDR1 is KGHSY, CDR2 FQNENV, per germline. There are 14 residues in the CDR3. V was shortened by 1 base and J by 3 bases, with 9 bases between the two germline ends. The CDR3 loop is CASSQFSQDTEAFF. In nucleotides, the CDR3 is TGTGCCAGCAGCCAATTTTCACAGGACACTGAAGCTTTCTTT.

The chain combines TRBV28 with TRBJ2-1, with 10 bases matching TRBD2. The CDR3 totals 16 residues. The germline V gene has CDR1 MDHEN and CDR2 SYDVKM. V shed 2 bases, J shed 1 base, and the junction held 2 bases outside the gene matches. Here the CDR3 DNA reads TGTGCCAGCAGTTTAGATAGCGGGAGGTCCTACAATGAGCAGTTCTTC. It translates to CASSLDSGRSYNEQFF. Using reference TRBV28 and TRBJ2-1 for the parts outside the CDR3, the full variable domain is DVKVTQSSRYLVKRTGEKVFLECVQDMDHENMFWYRQDPGLGLRLIYFSYDVKMKEKGDIPEGYSVSREKKERFSLILESASTNQTSMYLCASSLDSGRSYNEQFFGPGTRLTVL.

The J gene is TRBJ2-2, the V gene TRBV27, with D perhaps TRBD2 (6 bases). CDR1 and CDR2 from the germline V gene are MNHEY and SMNVEV (reference sequence). The V end lost 2 bases, the J end lost 8 bases, and 9 bases lay between the germline ends. The CDR3 has 13 residues. Written as DNA, the CDR3 is TGTGCCAGCAGTTTAAGGAGGGATGGGGAGCTGTTTTTT. It yields the protein CASSLRRDGELFF.

The chain has TRBV30 and TRBJ2-5, with D tentatively TRBD2 (5 bases). The J call may not be correct, given that the DNA end is closer to TRBJ2-7. The CDR3 contains 14 residues. In germline, CDR1 is GTSNPN, CDR2 SVGIG (reference sequence). In DNA, the CDR3 is TGTGCCTGGAGTGTACAGCGGCCTACCTACGAGCAGTACTTC. It is translated as CAWSVQRPTYEQYF.

The CDR3 spells CAWTFGLSSGDTQYF. CDR3 DNA: TGTGCCTGGACTTTCGGGCTGAGTTCGGGAGATACGCAGTATTTT. The V and J genes are TRBV30 and TRBJ2-3; D not certain. CDR1 and CDR2 from the germline V gene are GTSNPN and SVGIG (reference sequence). The CDR3 covers 15 residues. V lost 4 bases and J lost 5, with 19 bases in between.

The rearrangement joins TRBV6-1 to TRBJ1-5, with 7 bases fitting TRBD1. The junction had 2 bases not matched to a gene; V was cut back by 5 bases and J by 4 bases. The V gene's germline CDR1 is MNHNS and CDR2 SASEGT. The CDR3 runs 13 residues. CDR3 coding DNA: TGTGCCAGCAGTCCACAGGGGAATCAGCCCCAGCATTTT. This translates into CASSPQGNQPQHF.

The V gene is TRBV7-3, the J gene TRBJ2-1; 7 bases fit TRBD2. After removal of 5 bases from V and 1 base from J, the junction contained 8 bases not matched to a gene. The CDR3 consists of 16 residues. Germline V CDR1 and CDR2: SGHTA, FQGTGA. The CDR3 DNA reads as TGTGCCAGCAGCCAGCGCGCGGGAGTGTCCTACAATGAGCAGTTCTTC. This gives the protein CASSQRAGVSYNEQFF.

The chain has TRBV6-5 and TRBJ1-1, with a tentative D call TRBD1 (6 bases). V lost 0 bases to trimming and J lost 7 bases, with 12 bases between them. The CDR3 totals 14 residues. Looked up from germline, CDR1 is MNHEY and CDR2 is SVGAGI. CDR3 bases: TGTGCCAGCAGTTACTCGAGGACAGTCAGTGAAGCTTTCTTT. This codes for CASSYSRTVSEAFF.

In its sample, this clone was seen once. V usage is TRBV11-3 and J usage is TRBJ2-7; 12 nucleotides line up with TRBD1. Trimming at V came to 5 bases and at J to 6 bases, leaving 5 bases not matched to a gene. Germline V gene data show CDR1 as SGHNT and CDR2 as YENEEA. There are 14 residues in the CDR3. CDR3 DNA: TGTGCCAGCAGCCCCGGGACAGGGGGCAGCGAGCAGTACTTC. It yields the protein CASSPGTGGSEQYF. The full variable domain, in which reference TRBV11-3 and TRBJ2-7 provide the parts outside the CDR3, is EAGVVQSPRYKIIEKKQPVAFWCNPISGHNTLYWYLQNLGQGPELLIRYENEEAVDDSQLPKDRFSAERLKGVDSTLKIQPAELGDSAVYLCASSPGTGGSEQYFGPGTRLTVT.

As for this clone: Other DNA sequences within the sample encode an identical CDR3. The chain couples TRBV5-1 to TRBJ2-1; 7 bases line up with TRBD2. Germline CDR1 is SGHRS and CDR2 is YFSETQ. CDR3 size: 15 residues. V gave up 4 bases and J gave up 2 bases; unmatched junction bases: 6. As DNA, the CDR3 is TGCGCCAGCAGCCCATCTAGCGGCGCCTACAATGAGCAGTTCTTC. It encodes CASSPSSGAYNEQFF.

The J gene is TRBJ1-1, the V gene TRBV19; 10 bases align to TRBD1. V dropped 5 bases and J dropped 5; count of bases not matched to a gene: 5. The CDR3 is made up of 14 amino acids. CDR1 LNHDA and CDR2 SQIVND come from the germline V gene (reference sequence). The CDR3 is CASSGDRGLTEAFF. The CDR3 DNA follows: TGTGCCAGTAGTGGGGACAGGGGTTTAACTGAAGCTTTCTTT.

V gene TRBV30 combines with J gene TRBJ1-3; D remains unclear. This CDR3 has 13 residues. CDR1 GTSNPN and CDR2 SVGIG come from the germline V gene (reference sequence). Trimming stripped 0 bases from V and 5 bases from J, with 8 bases between. The CDR3 loop is CAWSVDLRNTIYF. The CDR3 DNA reads TGTGCCTGGAGTGTAGATCTTCGAAACACCATATATTTT. Combining the CDR3 with reference TRBV30 and TRBJ1-3 gives the whole variable domain SQTIHQWPATLVQPVGSPLSLECTVEGTSNPNLYWYRQAAGRGLQLLFYSVGIGQISSEVPQNLSASRPQDRQFILSSKKLLLSDSGFYLCAWSVDLRNTIYFGEGSWLTVV.

The CDR3, as DNA: TGTGCCAGCTCGGGAACGACAGGGACGGACACTGAAGCTTTCTTT. It codes for CASSGTTGTDTEAFF. This chain joins TRBV18 and TRBJ1-1, with 7 bases fitting TRBD1. This CDR3 is built from 15 residues. V gave up 6 bases and J gave up 3 bases; unmatched junction bases: 10. The germline gives CDR1 KGHSH, CDR2 LQKENI.

The chain carries TRBV5-4 and TRBJ1-1; perhaps TRBD1 as D (6 bases). This CDR3 is 14 amino acids long. Trimming removed 1 base from V and 4 bases from J, with 11 bases in between. Germline CDR1 and CDR2: SGHNT and YYREEE (reference sequence). This CDR3 is CASSLSQGRTEAFF. CDR3 coding DNA: TGTGCCAGCAGCTTGTCCCAGGGGCGCACTGAAGCTTTCTTT.

The chain carries TRBV28 and TRBJ2-3; TRBD2 might be the D (7 bases). The germline V and J ends were trimmed by 5 bases and 1 base, with 10 bases remaining between them. This CDR3 is 14 amino acids long. Germline V CDR1 and CDR2: MDHEN, SYDVKM. The CDR3: CASSVGGRTDTQYF. CDR3 DNA: TGTGCCAGCAGTGTCGGGGGGCGCACAGATACGCAGTATTTT.

The chain carries TRBV10-3 and TRBJ1-5; D ambiguous. This CDR3 comprises 15 residues. The V gene's germline CDR1 is ENHRY and CDR2 SYGVKD. Trimming pared 4 bases from V and 0 bases from J, leaving 10 bases between. DNA of the CDR3: TGTGCCATCAGTGGTCTAATGGGTAGCAATCAGCCCCAGCATTTT. Translating it yields CAISGLMGSNQPQHF.

This sequence joins TRBV19 and TRBJ2-3, with D perhaps TRBD2 (7 bases). V gave up 3 bases and J gave up 4 bases, with 11 bases separating them. CDR1 is LNHDA and CDR2 is SQIVND in the germline V gene (reference sequence). This CDR3 is 14 amino acids long. The CDR3 reads CASSIRGASDTQYF. CDR3 bases: TGTGCCAGTAGTATTCGGGGGGCGTCAGATACGCAGTATTTT.

Here the CDR3 reads CAIRRGGPTNEKLFF. In DNA form, the CDR3 reads TGTGCCATCCGGAGGGGAGGACCAACTAATGAAAAACTGTTTTTT. The chain couples TRBV5-4 to TRBJ1-4, with D maybe TRBD1 (5 bases). Trimming removed 9 bases at V and 0 bases at J, with 15 bases between. CDR3 length: 15 residues. Germline-derived CDR1 and CDR2 are SGHNT and YYREEE (reference sequence).

The rearrangement joins TRBV5-1 to TRBJ1-2, with D maybe TRBD1 (6 bases). Between the trimmed V and J ends, which lost 0 bases and 4 bases, there was a span of 16 bases. Germline values: CDR1 SGHRS, CDR2 YFSETQ. The CDR3 totals 16 residues. CDR3 region: CASSLGQVFDPYGYTF. Written as DNA, the CDR3 is TGCGCCAGCAGCTTGGGACAGGTTTTCGATCCCTATGGCTACACCTTC.

As for this clone: Other DNA sequences within the sample encode an identical CDR3. The chain recombines TRBV5-1 with TRBJ1-5; no reliable D call. The ends were cut back, 0 bases at V and 1 base at J, with 5 bases in the middle. Germline V gene sequence: CDR1 SGHRS, CDR2 YFSETQ. The CDR3 loop spans 14 amino acids. This CDR3 is CASSLEGSNQPQHF. CDR3 DNA: TGCGCCAGCAGCTTGGAGGGCAGCAATCAGCCCCAGCATTTT.

V and J are TRBV28 and TRBJ2-1; 8 bases align to TRBD1. V lost 3 bases and J lost 8; bases outside the gene matches: 6. CDR3 size: 14 residues. CDR1 MDHEN and CDR2 SYDVKM come from the germline V gene. CDR3 bases: TGTGCCAGCAGTTTGGGGACAGGTCGTGATGAGCAGTTCTTC. This gives the protein CASSLGTGRDEQFF.